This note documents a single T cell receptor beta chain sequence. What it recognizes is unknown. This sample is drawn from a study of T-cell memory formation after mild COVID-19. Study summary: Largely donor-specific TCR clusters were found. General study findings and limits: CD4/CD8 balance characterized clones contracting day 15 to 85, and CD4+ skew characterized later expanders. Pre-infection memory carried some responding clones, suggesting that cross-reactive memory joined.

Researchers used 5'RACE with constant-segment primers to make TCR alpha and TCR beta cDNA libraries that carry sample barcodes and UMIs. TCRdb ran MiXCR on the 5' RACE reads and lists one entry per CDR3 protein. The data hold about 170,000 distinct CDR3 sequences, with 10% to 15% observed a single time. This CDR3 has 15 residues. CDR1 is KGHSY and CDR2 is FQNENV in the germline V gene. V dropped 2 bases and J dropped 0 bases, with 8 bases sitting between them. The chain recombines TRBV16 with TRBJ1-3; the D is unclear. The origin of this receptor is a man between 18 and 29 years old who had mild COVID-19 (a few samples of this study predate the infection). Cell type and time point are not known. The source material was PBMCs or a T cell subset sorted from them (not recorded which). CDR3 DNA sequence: TGTGCCAGCAGCCAACAGATAAGCTCTGGAAACACCATATATTTT. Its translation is CASSQQISSGNTIYF. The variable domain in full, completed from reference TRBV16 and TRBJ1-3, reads GEEVAQTPKHLVRGEGQKAKLYCAPIKGHSYVFWYQQVLKNEFKFLISFQNENVFDETGMPKERFSAKCLPNSPCSLEIQATKLEDSAVYFCASSQQISSGNTIYFGEGSWLTVV.